This TCR beta chain derives from a study of cytomegalovirus exposure and HLA in healthy donors. Study outcomes and limitations: HLA alleles were associated with 15,000 to 20,000 TCR beta sequences in a later analysis at 0.05 false discovery rate. In an earlier analysis, productive rearrangement rates for most beta V segments clustered near 87% or 30%.

About this clone itself: The antigen is undetermined.

The germline gives CDR1 MGHRA, CDR2 YSYEKL. V gave up 5 bases and J gave up 0 bases, with 13 bases separating them. The CDR3 has 15 amino acids. PCR involved 60 Vbeta and 13 Jbeta primers. Some clones are missing from TCRdb's copy, which holds only in-frame ones; the method was immunoSEQ multiplex PCR. The table records 95,000 to 100,000 clones, 76% of them present only once. The receptor was derived from a woman between 55 and 75 years old in good health and CMV-seropositive. The V and J genes are TRBV4-1 and TRBJ1-2, with D perhaps TRBD1 (5 bases). The source material was PBMCs. The CDR3 nucleotides read TGCGCCAGCAGCTCACGGGGGGGGGCTAACTATGGCTACACCTTC. Protein sequence: CASSSRGGANYGYTF.